The 3 T cell receptor beta chains in this list originate from one sample, sequenced in a study of shared clonotypes between healthy human individuals. Produced via immunoSEQ multiplex PCR; TCRdb's table is partial and in-frame only. The sample lists more than 2 million clones; approximately 95% were seen once. The naive CD8 population came from CD45RO-negative cells selected for CCR7, without terminally differentiated effector memory CD45RA+ cells. The material sequenced was naive CD8+ T cells sorted from blood. The receptor set was obtained from a man between 18 and 29 years old in good health.

V is TRBV4-3 and J is TRBJ2-1, with D perhaps being TRBD1 or TRBD2 (5 bases each). This CDR3 is 14 amino acids long. Germline V lookup: CDR1 LGHNA, CDR2 YSLEER. Trimming stripped 3 bases from V and 5 bases from J, with 11 bases between. The CDR3 reads CASSQWDGHNEQFF. The CDR3 nucleotides are TGCGCCAGCAGCCAGTGGGACGGTCACAATGAGCAGTTCTTC.

The J gene is TRBJ2-7, the V gene TRBV11-2; 8 bases are a match to TRBD2. This CDR3 is built from 15 residues. Germline V gene sequence: CDR1 SGHAT, CDR2 FQNNGV. J was trimmed by 0 bases and V by 5 bases; bases with no gene match: 6. The CDR3 loop is CASSPVAGPSYEQYF. CDR3 bases: TGTGCCAGCAGCCCAGTAGCGGGGCCCTCCTACGAGCAGTACTTC.

V gene TRBV2 combines with J gene TRBJ2-1; 9 bases fit TRBD2. This CDR3 is built from 17 residues. Germline V gene data show CDR1 as SNHLY and CDR2 as FYNNEI. J was trimmed by 2 bases and V by 0 bases; bases with no gene match: 5. The CDR3, as DNA: TGTGCCAGCAGTGAAGCGCCTAGCGGGGCAACCTACAATGAGCAGTTCTTC. Translating gives CASSEAPSGATYNEQFF.